A selection of T cell receptor beta chains follows, all from one sample in a study of OX40 agonist ivuxolimab in advanced cancers. Clones were read by immunoSEQ multiplex PCR, and TCRdb kept only the in-frame ones, dropping some. The repertoire consists of about 50,000 clones, with about 83% occurring once and the leading ten covering approximately 0.61%. Sequenced material: CD4+ or CD8+ T cells sorted from blood, taken in a trial of the OX40 agonist ivuxolimab. These receptors all come from an adult with an advanced solid tumor such as melanoma, head and neck, liver or kidney cancer. Each CDR3 is given with its conserved first and last residue. D genes are given only for firm matches. Some rows mark clone size as missing; the rest say once, few, many or name a class of expanded clone.

cdr3_nt cdr3_aa j_call v_call clone_size d_call
TGTGCCAGCAGCAAATGGACAGGGGGCTTGGTGAACACTGAAGCTTTCTTT CASSKWTGGLVNTEAFF TRBJ1-1 TRBV7-9 . TRBD1
TGTGCCAGCAGTCTCGAGGGGGAATACTTC CASSLEGEYF TRBJ2-7 TRBV6-1 few .
TGTGCCAGCAGCGTAAGGGGCGGGGCCTCATCCCAAGAGACCCAGTACTTC CASSVRGGASSQETQYF TRBJ2-5 TRBV9 . .
TGTGCCAGCGGTGGGGGCTATGGCTACACCTTC CASGGGYGYTF TRBJ1-2 TRBV11-3 . .
TGTGCCAGCAGTAGCGGGGGGAACACCGGGGAGCTGTTTTTT CASSSGGNTGELFF TRBJ2-2 TRBV9 few TRBD2
TGTGCCAGCGGCCCCAGGGGCTACAATGAGCAGTTCTTC CASGPRGYNEQFF TRBJ2-1 TRBV7-2 . .
TGTGCCACCCGGACTAGCGGGAGCAATGAGCAGTTCTTC CATRTSGSNEQFF TRBJ2-1 TRBV6-5 . TRBD2
TGTGCCACTTACAGGACAGGGAACTATGGCTACACCTTC CATYRTGNYGYTF TRBJ1-2 TRBV6-1 . TRBD1
TGTGCCAGCTCTTGGACAGGCGAGAACACTGAAGCTTTCTTT CASSWTGENTEAFF TRBJ1-1 TRBV18 . TRBD1
TGTGCCAGCAGCTTGTACGGGGGTGGGTCCTACAATGAGCAGTTCTTC CASSLYGGGSYNEQFF TRBJ2-1 TRBV5-6 . .
TGTGCCAGCAGTTACTCGGGGACAGACTTTCGCGGGACCCAGTACTTC CASSYSGTDFRGTQYF TRBJ2-5 TRBV6-5 . TRBD1